This entry features one T cell receptor beta chain sequence. Its target is unknown. Sequenced by immunoSEQ multiplex PCR; TCRdb stores in-frame clones only, minus some. The table has approximately 170,000 clones, around 85% seen once. The data stem from a study of cytomegalovirus exposure and HLA in healthy donors. General study results and limits: Subsequent analysis of the approximately 110 validation repertoires found a tendency for first-cohort TCR clusters to co-occur. The listing of 150 to 200 TCR beta chains classed them as cytomegalovirus-associated. Under in vitro conditions, three CMV-associated chains were confirmed as specific for CMV antigens.

CDR1 is MNHEY, CDR2 SMNVEV, per germline (reference sequence). V was cut by 2 bases and J by 10 bases, with 12 bases left in between. The CDR3 spans 14 residues. The sequence was collected from a man aged 18 to 35 in good health and CMV-seropositive. The chain is built from TRBV27 and TRBJ1-6; possibly TRBD1 for D (5 bases). Material for sequencing was PBMCs. CDR3 region: CASSLSQGGSPLHF. CDR3 nucleotide sequence: TGTGCCAGCAGTTTAAGCCAGGGAGGGTCACCCCTCCACTTT.